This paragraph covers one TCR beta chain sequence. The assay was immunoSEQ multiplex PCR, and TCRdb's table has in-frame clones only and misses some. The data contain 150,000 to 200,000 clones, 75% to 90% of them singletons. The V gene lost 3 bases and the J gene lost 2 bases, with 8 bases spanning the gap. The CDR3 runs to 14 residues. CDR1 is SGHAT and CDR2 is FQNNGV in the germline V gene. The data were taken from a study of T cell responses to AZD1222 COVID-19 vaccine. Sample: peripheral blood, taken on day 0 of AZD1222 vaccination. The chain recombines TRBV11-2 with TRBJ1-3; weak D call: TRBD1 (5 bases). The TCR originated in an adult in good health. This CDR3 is CASSFSGTGNTIYF. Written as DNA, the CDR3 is TGTGCCAGCAGCTTTTCAGGGACTGGAAACACCATATATTTT.